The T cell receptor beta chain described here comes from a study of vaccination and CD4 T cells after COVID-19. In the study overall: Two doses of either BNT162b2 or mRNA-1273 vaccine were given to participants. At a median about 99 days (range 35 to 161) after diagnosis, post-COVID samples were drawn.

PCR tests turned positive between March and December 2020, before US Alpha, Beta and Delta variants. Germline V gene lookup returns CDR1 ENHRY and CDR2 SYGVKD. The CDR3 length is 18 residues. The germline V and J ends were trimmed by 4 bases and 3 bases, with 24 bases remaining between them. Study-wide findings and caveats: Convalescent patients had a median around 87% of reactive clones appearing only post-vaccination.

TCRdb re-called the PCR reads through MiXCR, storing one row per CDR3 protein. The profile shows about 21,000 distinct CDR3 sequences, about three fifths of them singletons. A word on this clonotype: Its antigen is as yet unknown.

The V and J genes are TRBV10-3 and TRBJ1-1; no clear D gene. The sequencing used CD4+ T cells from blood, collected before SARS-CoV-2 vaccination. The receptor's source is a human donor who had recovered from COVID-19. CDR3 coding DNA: TGTGCCATCAGTGTTTACGACGGGAAGTTATTTAGGGACACTGAAGCTTTCTTT. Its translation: CAISVYDGKLFRDTEAFF.